This TCR beta chain was obtained from a study of radiotherapy plus CTLA-4 blockade in lung cancer. Germline lookup yields CDR1 SGHNT and CDR2 YYREEE (reference sequence). The CDR3 extends over 15 amino acids. V shed 0 bases, J shed 7 bases, and the junction held 6 bases outside the gene matches. TCRdb's table, derived via immunoSEQ multiplex PCR, lists solely in-frame clones and lacks some. The profile shows tens of thousands of clones, approximately 86% of them singletons. The chain employs TRBV5-4 and TRBJ2-7, with 11 bases matching TRBD2. The sample was peripheral blood, taken from a patient treated with radiotherapy plus ipilimumab. The sequence derives from a human donor with non-small cell lung cancer whose response to radiotherapy plus ipilimumab could not be evaluated. CDR3 DNA: TGTGCCAGCAGCTTGGGTACTAGCGGGAGTGGAGAGCAGTACTTC. As protein: CASSLGTSGSGEQYF.